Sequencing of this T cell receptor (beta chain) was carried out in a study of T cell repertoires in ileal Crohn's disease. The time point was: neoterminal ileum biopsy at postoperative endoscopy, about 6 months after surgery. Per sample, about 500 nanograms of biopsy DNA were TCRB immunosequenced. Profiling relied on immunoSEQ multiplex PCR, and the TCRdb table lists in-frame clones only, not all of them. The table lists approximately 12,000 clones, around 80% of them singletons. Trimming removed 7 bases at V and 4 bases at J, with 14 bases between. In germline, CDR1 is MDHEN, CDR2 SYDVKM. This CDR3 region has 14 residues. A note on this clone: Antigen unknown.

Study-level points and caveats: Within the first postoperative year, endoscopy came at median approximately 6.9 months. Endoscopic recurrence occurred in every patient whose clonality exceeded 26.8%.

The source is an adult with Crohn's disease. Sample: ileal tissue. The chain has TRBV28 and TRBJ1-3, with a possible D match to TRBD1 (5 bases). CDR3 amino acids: CASNTQGSGNTIYF. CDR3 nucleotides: TGTGCCAGCAACACGCAGGGTAGCGGAAACACCATATATTTT. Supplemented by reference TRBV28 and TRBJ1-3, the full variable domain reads DVKVTQSSRYLVKRTGEKVFLECVQDMDHENMFWYRQDPGLGLRLIYFSYDVKMKEKGDIPEGYSVSREKKERFSLILESASTNQTSMYLCASNTQGSGNTIYFGEGSWLTVV.